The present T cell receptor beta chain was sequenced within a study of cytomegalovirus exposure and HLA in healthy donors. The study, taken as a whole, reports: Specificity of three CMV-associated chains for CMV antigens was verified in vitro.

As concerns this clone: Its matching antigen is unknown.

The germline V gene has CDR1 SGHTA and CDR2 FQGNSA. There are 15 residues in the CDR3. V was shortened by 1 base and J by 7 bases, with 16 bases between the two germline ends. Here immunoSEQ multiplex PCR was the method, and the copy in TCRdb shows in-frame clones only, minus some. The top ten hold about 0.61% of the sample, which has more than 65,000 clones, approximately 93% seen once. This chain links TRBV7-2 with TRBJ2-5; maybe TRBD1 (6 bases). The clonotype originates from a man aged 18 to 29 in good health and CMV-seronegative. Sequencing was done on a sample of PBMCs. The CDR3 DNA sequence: TGTGCCAGCAGCTTAGTTTGGGGGCCGTTTGGGACCCAGTACTTC. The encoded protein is CASSLVWGPFGTQYF.